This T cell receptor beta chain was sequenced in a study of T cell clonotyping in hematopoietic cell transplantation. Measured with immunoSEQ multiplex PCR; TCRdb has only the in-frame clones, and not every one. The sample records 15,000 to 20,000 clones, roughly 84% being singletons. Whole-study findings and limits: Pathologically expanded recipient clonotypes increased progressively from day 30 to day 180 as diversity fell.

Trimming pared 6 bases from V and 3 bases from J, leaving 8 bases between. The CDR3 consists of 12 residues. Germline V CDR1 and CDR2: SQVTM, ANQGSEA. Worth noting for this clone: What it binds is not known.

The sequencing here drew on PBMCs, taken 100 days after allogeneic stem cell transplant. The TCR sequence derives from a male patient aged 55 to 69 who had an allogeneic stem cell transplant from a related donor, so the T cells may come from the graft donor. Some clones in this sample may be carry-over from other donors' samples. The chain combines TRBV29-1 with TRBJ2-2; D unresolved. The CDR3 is CSVPMDTGELFF. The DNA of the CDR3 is TGCAGCGTCCCGATGGACACCGGGGAGCTGTTTTTT.